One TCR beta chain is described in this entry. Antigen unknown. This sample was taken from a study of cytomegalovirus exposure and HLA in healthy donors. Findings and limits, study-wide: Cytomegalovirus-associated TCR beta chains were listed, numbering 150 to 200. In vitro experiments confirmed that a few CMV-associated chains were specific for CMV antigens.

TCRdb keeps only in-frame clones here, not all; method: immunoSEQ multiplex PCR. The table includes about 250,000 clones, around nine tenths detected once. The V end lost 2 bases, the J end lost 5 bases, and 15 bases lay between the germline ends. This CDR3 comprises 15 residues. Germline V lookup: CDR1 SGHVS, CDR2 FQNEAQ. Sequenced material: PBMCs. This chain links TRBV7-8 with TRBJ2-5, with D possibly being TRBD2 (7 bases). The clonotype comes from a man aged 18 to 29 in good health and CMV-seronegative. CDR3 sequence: CASSLREGDFETQYF. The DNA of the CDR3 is TGTGCCAGCAGCTTAAGGGAGGGGGATTTCGAGACCCAGTACTTC.